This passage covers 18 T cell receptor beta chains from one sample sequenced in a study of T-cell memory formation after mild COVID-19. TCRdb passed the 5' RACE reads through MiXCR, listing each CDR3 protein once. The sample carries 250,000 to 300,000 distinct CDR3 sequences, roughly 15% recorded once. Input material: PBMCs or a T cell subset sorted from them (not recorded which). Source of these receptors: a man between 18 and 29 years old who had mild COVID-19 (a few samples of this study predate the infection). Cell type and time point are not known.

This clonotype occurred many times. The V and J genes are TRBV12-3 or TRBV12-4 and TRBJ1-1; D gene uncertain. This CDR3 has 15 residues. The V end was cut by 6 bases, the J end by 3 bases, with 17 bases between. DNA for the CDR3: TGTGCCAGCAGCCAAAGAGCAAAACGGGACACTGAAGCTTTCTTT. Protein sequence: CASSQRAKRDTEAFF.

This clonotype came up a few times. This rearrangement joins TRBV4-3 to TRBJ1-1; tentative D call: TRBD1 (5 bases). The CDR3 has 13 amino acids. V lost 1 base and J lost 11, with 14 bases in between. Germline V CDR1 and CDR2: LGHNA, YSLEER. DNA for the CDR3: TGCGCCAGCAGCCAAGCCGGGGCCTCCCGGGCTTTCTTT. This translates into CASSQAGASRAFF.

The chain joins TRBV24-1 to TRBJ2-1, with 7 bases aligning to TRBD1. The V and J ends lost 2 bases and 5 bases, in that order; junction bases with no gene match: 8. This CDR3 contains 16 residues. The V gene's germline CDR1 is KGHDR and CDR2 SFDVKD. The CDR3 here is CATSDSARTGNNEQFF. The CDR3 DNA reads TGTGCCACCAGTGATTCTGCCCGGACAGGAAACAATGAGCAGTTCTTC.

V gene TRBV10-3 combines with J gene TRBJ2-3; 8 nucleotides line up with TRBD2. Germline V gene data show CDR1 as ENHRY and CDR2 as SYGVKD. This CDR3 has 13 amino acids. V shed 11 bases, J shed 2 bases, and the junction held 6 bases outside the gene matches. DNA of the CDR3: TGTGCCTCTTGGCGGGGGGACACAGATACGCAGTATTTT. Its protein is CASWRGDTDTQYF.

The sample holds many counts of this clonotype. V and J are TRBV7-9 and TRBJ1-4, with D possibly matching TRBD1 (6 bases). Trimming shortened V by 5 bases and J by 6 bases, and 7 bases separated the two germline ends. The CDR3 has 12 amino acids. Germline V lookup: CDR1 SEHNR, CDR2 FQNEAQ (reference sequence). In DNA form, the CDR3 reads TGTGCCAGCAGCCGGACAGATGAAAAACTGTTTTTT. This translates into CASSRTDEKLFF. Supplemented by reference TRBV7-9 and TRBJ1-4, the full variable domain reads DTGVSQNPRHKITKRGQNVTFRCDPISEHNRLYWYRQTLGQGPEFLTYFQNEAQLEKSRLLSDRFSAERPKGSFSTLEIQRTEQGDSAMYLCASSRTDEKLFFGSGTQLSVL.

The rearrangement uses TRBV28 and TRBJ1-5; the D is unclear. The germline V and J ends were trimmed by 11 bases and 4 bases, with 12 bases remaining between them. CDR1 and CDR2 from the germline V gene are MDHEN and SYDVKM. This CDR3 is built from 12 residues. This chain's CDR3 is CAGRATNQPQHF. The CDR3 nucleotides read TGTGCCGGGCGGGCTACGAATCAGCCCCAGCATTTT.

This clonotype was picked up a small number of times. The CDR3 loop reads CASSLELAGIRHEQFF. CDR3 nucleotide sequence: TGCGCCAGCAGCTTGGAACTAGCGGGGATTAGACACGAGCAGTTCTTC. The chain uses TRBV5-1 and TRBJ2-1, with 10 bases aligning to TRBD2. This CDR3 has 16 amino acids. CDR1 SGHRS and CDR2 YFSETQ come from the germline V gene. The V and J ends lost 0 bases and 10 bases, in that order; junction bases with no gene match: 10.

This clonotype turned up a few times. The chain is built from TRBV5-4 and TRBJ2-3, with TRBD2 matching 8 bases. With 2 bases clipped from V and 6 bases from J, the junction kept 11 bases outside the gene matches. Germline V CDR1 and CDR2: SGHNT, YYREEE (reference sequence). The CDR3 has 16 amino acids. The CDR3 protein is CASSFGGADTLDTQYF. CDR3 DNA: TGTGCCAGCAGCTTCGGGGGGGCAGACACGTTGGATACGCAGTATTTT.

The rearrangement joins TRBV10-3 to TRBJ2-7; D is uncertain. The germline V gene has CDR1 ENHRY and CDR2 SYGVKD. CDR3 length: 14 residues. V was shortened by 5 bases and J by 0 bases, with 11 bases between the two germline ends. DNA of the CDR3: TGTGCCATCAGTCCAGGAATTAGCTCCTACGAGCAGTACTTC. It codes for CAISPGISSYEQYF.

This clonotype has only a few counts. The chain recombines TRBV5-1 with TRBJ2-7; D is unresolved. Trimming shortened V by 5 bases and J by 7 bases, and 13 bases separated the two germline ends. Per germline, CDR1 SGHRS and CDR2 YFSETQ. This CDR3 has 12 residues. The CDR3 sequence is CASRRRFEEQYF. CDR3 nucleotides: TGCGCCAGCAGACGCCGATTCGAGGAGCAGTACTTC.

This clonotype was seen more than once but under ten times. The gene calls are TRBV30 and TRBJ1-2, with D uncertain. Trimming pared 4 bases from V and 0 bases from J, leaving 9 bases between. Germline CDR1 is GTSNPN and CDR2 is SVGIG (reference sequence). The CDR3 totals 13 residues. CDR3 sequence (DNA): TGTGCCTGGACGGCCGGGTCTAACTATGGCTACACCTTC. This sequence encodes CAWTAGSNYGYTF.

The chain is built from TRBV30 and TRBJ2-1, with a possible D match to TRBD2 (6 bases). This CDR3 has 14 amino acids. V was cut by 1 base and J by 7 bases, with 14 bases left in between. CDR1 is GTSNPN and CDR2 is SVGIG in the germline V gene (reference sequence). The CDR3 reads CAWSDWQGLNEQFF. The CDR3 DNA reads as TGTGCCTGGAGTGATTGGCAGGGACTGAATGAGCAGTTCTTC.

The CDR3 spells CASSPAPRNEQFF. In nucleotides, the CDR3 is TGTGCCAGCAGCCCCGCCCCCCGCAATGAGCAGTTCTTC. The chain links TRBV7-3 to TRBJ2-1, with D unresolved. Germline-derived CDR1 and CDR2 are SGHTA and FQGTGA. The CDR3 is 13 amino acids. Between the trimmed V and J ends, which lost 5 bases and 6 bases, there was a span of 11 bases.

The CDR3 sequence is CSASSGGYEQYV. The CDR3 DNA follows: TGCAGTGCTAGCAGCGGGGGATACGAGCAGTACGTC. V usage is TRBV20-1 and J usage is TRBJ2-7, with TRBD2 matching over 8 bases. CDR1 is DFQATT and CDR2 is SNEGSKA in the germline V gene (reference sequence). The CDR3 consists of 12 residues. V was pared by 3 bases and J by 4 bases, with 2 bases of the junction left unmatched.

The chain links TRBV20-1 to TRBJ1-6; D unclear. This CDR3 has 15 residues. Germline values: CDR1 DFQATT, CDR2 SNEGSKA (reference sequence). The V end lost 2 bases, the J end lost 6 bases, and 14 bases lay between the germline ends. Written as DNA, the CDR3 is TGCAGTGCTAGATGGTTAGGACGGACTAATTCACCCCTCCACTTT. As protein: CSARWLGRTNSPLHF.

The CDR3 DNA reads as TGTGCCAGCAGTTACTCGGGGATTCTCCAGAGCGATGAGCAGTTCTTC. This translates into CASSYSGILQSDEQFF. The chain joins TRBV6-6 to TRBJ2-1; no clear D gene. Germline V gene lookup returns CDR1 MNHNY and CDR2 SVGAGI (reference sequence). The CDR3 has 16 residues. Trimming removed 0 bases at V and 8 bases at J, with 17 bases between.

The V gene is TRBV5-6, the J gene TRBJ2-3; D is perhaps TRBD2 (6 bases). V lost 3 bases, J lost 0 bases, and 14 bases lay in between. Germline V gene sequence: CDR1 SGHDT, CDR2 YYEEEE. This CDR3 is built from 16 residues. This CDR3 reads CASSYPTSTSTDTQYF. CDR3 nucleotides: TGTGCCAGCAGCTACCCAACTAGCACTAGCACAGATACGCAGTATTTT. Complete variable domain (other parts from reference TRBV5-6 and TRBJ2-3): DAGVTQSPTHLIKTRGQQVTLRCSPKSGHDTVSWYQQALGQGPQFIFQYYEEEERQRGNFPDRFSGHQFPNYSSELNVNALLLGDSALYLCASSYPTSTSTDTQYFGPGTRLTVL.

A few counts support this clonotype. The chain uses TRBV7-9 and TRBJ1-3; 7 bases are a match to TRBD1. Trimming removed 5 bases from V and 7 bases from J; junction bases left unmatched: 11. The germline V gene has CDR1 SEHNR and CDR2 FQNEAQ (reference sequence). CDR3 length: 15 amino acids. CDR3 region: CASSTDRVVANTIYF. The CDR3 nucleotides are TGTGCCAGCAGCACCGACAGGGTTGTTGCGAACACCATATATTTT.